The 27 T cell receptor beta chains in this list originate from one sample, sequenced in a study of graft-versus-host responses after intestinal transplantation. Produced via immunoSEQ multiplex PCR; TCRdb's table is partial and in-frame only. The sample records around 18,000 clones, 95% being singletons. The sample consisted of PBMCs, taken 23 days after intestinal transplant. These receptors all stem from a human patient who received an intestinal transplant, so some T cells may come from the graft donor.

CDR3 DNA: TGTGCCAGCAGTTTATCGGGACAGATGAACACTGAAGCTTTCTTT. Protein: CASSLSGQMNTEAFF. The chain employs TRBV27 and TRBJ1-1; 7 bases line up with TRBD1. This CDR3 comprises 15 residues. V gave up 0 bases and J gave up 0 bases; unmatched junction bases: 1. Germline CDR1 and CDR2: MNHEY and SMNVEV (reference sequence).

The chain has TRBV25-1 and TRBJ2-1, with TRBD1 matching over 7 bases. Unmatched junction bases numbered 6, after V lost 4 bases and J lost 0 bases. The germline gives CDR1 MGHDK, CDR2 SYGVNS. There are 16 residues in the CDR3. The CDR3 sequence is CASSGVSGGSYNEQFF. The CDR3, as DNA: TGTGCCAGCAGTGGGGTATCAGGGGGCTCCTACAATGAGCAGTTCTTC.

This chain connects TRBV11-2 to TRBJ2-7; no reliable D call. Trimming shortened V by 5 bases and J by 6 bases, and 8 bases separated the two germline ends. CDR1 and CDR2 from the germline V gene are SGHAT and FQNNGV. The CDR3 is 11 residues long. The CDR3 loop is CASSRSSEQYF. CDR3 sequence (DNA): TGTGCCAGCAGCCGAAGTAGCGAGCAGTACTTC.

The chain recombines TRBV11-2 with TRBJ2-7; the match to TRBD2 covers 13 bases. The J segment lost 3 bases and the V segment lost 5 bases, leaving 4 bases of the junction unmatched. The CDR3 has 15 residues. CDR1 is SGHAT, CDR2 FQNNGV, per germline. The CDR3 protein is CASSTTSGRFYEQYF. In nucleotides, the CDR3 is TGTGCCAGCAGCACGACTAGCGGGAGGTTCTACGAGCAGTACTTC.

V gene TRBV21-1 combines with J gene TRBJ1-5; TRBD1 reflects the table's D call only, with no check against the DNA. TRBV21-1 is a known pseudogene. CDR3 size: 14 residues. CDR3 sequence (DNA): TGTGCCAGCAGCCGGGACAGGGACAATCAGCCCCAGCATTTT. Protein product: CASSRDRDNQPQHF.

CDR3 nucleotides: TGTGCCAGCAGCCGTACAGAAAACACTGAAGCTTTCTTT. Translating gives CASSRTENTEAFF. The chain has TRBV6-6 and TRBJ1-1; no clear D gene. The CDR3 covers 13 residues. In germline, CDR1 is MNHNY, CDR2 SVGAGI (reference sequence). Trimming shortened V by 6 bases and J by 2 bases, and 10 bases separated the two germline ends.

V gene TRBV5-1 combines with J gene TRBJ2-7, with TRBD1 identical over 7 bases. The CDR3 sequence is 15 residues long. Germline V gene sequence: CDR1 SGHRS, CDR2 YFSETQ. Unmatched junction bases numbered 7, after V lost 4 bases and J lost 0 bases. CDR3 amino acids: CASSVTGPSSYEQYF. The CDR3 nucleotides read TGCGCCAGCAGCGTGACAGGGCCGAGCTCCTACGAGCAGTACTTC.

The CDR3 protein is CASSLNVDLAVQFF. DNA of the CDR3: TGTGCCAGCAGTTTGAACGTAGATCTAGCGGTACAGTTCTTC. This chain connects TRBV28 to TRBJ2-1; 7 positions agree with TRBD2. The CDR3 loop spans 14 amino acids. J lost 13 bases, V lost 3 bases, and 12 bases had no gene match. Germline CDR1 reads MDHEN; CDR2 reads SYDVKM.

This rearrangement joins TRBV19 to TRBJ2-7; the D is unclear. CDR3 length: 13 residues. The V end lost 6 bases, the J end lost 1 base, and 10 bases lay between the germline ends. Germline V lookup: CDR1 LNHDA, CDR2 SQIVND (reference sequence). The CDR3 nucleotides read TGTGCCAGTAGGCCGGGCAGATCCTACGAGCAGTACTTC. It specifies CASRPGRSYEQYF.

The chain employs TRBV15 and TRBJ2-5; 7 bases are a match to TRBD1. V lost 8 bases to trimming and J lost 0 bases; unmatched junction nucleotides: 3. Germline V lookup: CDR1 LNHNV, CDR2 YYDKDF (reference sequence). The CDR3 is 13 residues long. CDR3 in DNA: TGTGCCACCCTGGGACAGCACCAAGAGACCCAGTACTTC. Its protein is CATLGQHQETQYF.

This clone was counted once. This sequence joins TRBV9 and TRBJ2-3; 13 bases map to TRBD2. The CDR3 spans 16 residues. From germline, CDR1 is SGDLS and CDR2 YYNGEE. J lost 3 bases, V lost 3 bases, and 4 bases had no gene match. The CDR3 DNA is TGTGCCAGCAGCGAGGGACTAGCGGGATGGACAGATACGCAGTATTTT. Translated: CASSEGLAGWTDTQYF.

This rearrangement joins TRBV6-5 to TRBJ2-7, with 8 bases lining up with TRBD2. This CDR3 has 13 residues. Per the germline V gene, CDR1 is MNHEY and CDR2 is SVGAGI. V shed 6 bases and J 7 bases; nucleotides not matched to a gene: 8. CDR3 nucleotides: TGTGCCAGCAGACCTATAGCGGGGAAGGAGCAGTACTTC. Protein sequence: CASRPIAGKEQYF.

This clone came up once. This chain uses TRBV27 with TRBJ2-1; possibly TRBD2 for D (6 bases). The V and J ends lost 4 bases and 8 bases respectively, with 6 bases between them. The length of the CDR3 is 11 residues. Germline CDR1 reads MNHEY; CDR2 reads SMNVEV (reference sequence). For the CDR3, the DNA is TGTGCCAGCAGTTGGGGGGATGAGCAGTTCTTC. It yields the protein CASSWGDEQFF.

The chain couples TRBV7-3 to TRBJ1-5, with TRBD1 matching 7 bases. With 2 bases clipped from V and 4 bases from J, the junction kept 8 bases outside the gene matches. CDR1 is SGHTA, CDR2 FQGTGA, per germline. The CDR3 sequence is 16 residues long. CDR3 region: CASSLSPRGNNQPQHF. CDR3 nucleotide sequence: TGTGCCAGCAGCTTATCTCCCAGGGGGAATAATCAGCCCCAGCATTTT.

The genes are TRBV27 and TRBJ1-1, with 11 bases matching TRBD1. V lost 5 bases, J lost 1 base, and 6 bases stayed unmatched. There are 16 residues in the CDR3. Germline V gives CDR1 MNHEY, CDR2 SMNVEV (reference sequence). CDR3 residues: CASSGGQGAWNTEAFF. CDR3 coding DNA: TGTGCCAGCAGTGGCGGACAGGGGGCTTGGAACACTGAAGCTTTCTTT.

The CDR3 nucleotides read TGTGCCAGCAGTTCGGGACACCCGAGCTCCTACGAGCAGTACTTC. This sequence encodes CASSSGHPSSYEQYF. V is TRBV2 and J is TRBJ2-7, with TRBD1 as a possible D gene (6 bases). The V gene lost 5 bases and the J gene lost 0 bases, with 14 bases spanning the gap. Germline V gives CDR1 SNHLY, CDR2 FYNNEI. The CDR3 length is 15 residues.

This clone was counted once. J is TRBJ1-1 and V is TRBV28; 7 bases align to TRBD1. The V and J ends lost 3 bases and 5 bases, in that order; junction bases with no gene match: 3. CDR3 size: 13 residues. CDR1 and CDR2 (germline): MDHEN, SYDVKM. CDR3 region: CASSFDRETEAFF. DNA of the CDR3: TGTGCCAGCAGTTTTGACAGGGAAACTGAAGCTTTCTTT. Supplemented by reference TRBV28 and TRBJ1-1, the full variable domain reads DVKVTQSSRYLVKRTGEKVFLECVQDMDHENMFWYRQDPGLGLRLIYFSYDVKMKEKGDIPEGYSVSREKKERFSLILESASTNQTSMYLCASSFDRETEAFFGQGTRLTVV.

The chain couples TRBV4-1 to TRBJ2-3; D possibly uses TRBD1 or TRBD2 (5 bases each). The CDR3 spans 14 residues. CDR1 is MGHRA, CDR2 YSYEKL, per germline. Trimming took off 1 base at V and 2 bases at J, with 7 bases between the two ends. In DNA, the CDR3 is TGCGCCAGCAGCCAAGGAGGGGCCACAGATACGCAGTATTTT. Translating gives CASSQGGATDTQYF.

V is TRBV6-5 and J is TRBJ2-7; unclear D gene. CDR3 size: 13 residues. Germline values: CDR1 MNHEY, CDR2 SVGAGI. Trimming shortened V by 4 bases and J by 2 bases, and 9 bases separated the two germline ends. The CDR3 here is CASSWDPAYEQYF. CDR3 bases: TGTGCCAGCAGTTGGGATCCCGCCTACGAGCAGTACTTC.

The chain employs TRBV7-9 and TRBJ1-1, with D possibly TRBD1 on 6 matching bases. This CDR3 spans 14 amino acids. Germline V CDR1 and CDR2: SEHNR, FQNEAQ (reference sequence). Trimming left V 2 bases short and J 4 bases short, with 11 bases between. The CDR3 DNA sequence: TGTGCCAGCAGCTTAAGCAGGGGAGGCACTGAAGCTTTCTTT. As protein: CASSLSRGGTEAFF. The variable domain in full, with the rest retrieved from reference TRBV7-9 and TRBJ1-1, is DTGVSQNPRHKITKRGQNVTFRCDPISEHNRLYWYRQTLGQGPEFLTYFQNEAQLEKSRLLSDRFSAERPKGSFSTLEIQRTEQGDSAMYLCASSLSRGGTEAFFGQGTRLTVV.

CDR3 region: CASSLDTVNYGYTF. DNA for the CDR3: TGTGCCAGCAGCTTAGACACAGTTAACTATGGCTACACCTTC. The rearrangement links TRBV7-9 to TRBJ1-2; D remains ambiguous. Germline loops: CDR1 SEHNR, CDR2 FQNEAQ (reference sequence). The germline V and J ends were trimmed by 1 base and 1 base, with 7 bases remaining between them. This CDR3 is built from 14 residues.

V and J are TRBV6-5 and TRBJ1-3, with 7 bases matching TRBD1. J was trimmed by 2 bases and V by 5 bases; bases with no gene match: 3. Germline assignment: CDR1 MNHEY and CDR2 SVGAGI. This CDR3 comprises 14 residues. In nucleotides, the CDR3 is TGTGCCAGCAGTCTTACAGGGGCTGGAAACACCATATATTTT. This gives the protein CASSLTGAGNTIYF.

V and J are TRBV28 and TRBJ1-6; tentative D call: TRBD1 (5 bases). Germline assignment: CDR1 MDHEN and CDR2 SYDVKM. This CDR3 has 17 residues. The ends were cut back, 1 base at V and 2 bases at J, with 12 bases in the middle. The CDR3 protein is CASSLSVWGAYNSPLHF. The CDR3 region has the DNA TGTGCCAGCAGTTTATCGGTGTGGGGCGCCTATAATTCACCCCTCCACTTT. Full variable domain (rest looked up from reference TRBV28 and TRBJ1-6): DVKVTQSSRYLVKRTGEKVFLECVQDMDHENMFWYRQDPGLGLRLIYFSYDVKMKEKGDIPEGYSVSREKKERFSLILESASTNQTSMYLCASSLSVWGAYNSPLHFGNGTRLTVT.

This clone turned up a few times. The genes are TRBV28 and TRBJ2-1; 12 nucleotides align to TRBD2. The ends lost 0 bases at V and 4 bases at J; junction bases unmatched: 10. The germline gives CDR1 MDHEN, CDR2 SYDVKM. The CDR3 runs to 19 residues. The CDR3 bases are TGTGCCAGCAGTTTATGGGCTAGCGGGAGGGGTTTGGGGTACAATGAGCAGTTCTTC. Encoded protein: CASSLWASGRGLGYNEQFF.

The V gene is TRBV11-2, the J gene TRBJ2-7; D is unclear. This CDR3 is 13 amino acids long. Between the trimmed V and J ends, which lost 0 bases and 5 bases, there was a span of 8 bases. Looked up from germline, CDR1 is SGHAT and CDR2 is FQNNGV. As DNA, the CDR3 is TGTGCCAGCAGCTTAGATTGGGCCAACGAGCAGTACTTC. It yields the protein CASSLDWANEQYF.

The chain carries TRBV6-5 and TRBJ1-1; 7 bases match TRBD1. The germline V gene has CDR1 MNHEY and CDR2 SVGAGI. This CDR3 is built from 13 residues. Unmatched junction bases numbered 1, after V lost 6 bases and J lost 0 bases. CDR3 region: CASRDRLNTEAFF. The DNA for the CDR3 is TGTGCCAGCAGGGACAGGTTGAACACTGAAGCTTTCTTT.

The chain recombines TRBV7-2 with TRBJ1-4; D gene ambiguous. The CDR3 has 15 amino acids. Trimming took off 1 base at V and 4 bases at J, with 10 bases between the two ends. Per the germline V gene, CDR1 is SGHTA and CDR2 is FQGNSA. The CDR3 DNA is TGTGCCAGCAGCTTAGTAGGAGCGGTTAATGAAAAACTGTTTTTT. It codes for CASSLVGAVNEKLFF.